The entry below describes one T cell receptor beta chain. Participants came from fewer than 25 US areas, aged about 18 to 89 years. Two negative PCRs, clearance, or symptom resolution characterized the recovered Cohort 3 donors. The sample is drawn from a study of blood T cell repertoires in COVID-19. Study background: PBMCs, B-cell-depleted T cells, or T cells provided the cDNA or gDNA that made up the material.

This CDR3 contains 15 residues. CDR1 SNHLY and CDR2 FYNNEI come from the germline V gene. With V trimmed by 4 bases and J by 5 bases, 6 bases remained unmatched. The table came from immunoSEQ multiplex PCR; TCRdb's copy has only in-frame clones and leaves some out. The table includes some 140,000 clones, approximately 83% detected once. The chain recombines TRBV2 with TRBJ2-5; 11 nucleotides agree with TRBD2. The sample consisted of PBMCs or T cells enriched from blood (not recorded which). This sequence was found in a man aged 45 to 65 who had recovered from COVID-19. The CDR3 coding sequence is TGTGCCAGCAGTGGCCTAGCGGGGGGTTTGGAGACCCAGTACTTC. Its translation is CASSGLAGGLETQYF.